A single sample is the source of the 15 T cell receptor beta chains below, sequenced in a study of PD-L1 blockade in urothelial cancer. The assay was immunoSEQ multiplex PCR, and TCRdb's table has in-frame clones only and misses some. The sample shows about 130,000 clones, roughly 80% of them seen only once. This sample's time point: pretreatment peripheral blood. The sample consisted of PBMCs, taken around atezolizumab (anti-PD-L1) treatment. The receptors stem from a man aged 50-60 years with urothelial cancer.

This clone was picked up a small number of times. The chain recombines TRBV11-2 with TRBJ1-6, with no clear D. V was pared by 1 base and J by 10 bases, with 14 bases between. From germline, CDR1 is SGHAT and CDR2 FQNNGV. The CDR3 runs to 15 residues. CDR3 protein: CASSLGGGPKSPLHF. The CDR3 bases are TGTGCCAGCAGCTTAGGGGGAGGTCCTAAATCACCCCTCCACTTT.

The chain has TRBV11-2 and TRBJ2-1; TRBD1 aligns across 12 bases. This CDR3 comprises 15 residues. Trimming took 5 bases from V and 6 from J; bases not matched to a gene: 5. CDR1 SGHAT and CDR2 FQNNGV come from the germline V gene. Here the CDR3 DNA reads TGTGCCAGCAGCCTGGGACAGGGGGCTGGCAATGAGCAGTTCTTC. Translation gives CASSLGQGAGNEQFF.

This clone was recorded a few times. This chain uses TRBV6-5 with TRBJ2-2; D not certain. Trimming removed 5 bases at V and 5 bases at J, with 9 bases between. From germline, CDR1 is MNHEY and CDR2 SVGAGI. This CDR3 comprises 13 residues. The DNA for the CDR3 is TGTGCCAGCAGTCCGCCCCTAACCGGGGAGCTGTTTTTT. Its protein product is CASSPPLTGELFF.

The gene calls are TRBV19 and TRBJ2-3, with D uncertain. CDR1 and CDR2 (germline): LNHDA, SQIVND (reference sequence). The V gene lost 3 bases and the J gene lost 2 bases, with 9 bases spanning the gap. The CDR3 loop spans 14 amino acids. The CDR3 sequence is CASSMSQVTDTQYF. The CDR3 DNA is TGTGCCAGTAGTATGAGTCAGGTCACAGATACGCAGTATTTT.

The rearrangement links TRBV6-1 to TRBJ1-6, with 9 bases that match TRBD1. Germline CDR1 is MNHNS and CDR2 is SASEGT. The CDR3 length is 13 residues. The V segment lost 9 bases and the J segment 7 bases; nucleotides outside the gene matches: 4. The chain's CDR3 is CASGTGLNSPLHF. CDR3 DNA sequence: TGTGCCAGTGGGACAGGGTTGAATTCACCCCTCCACTTT.

The rearrangement uses TRBV5-1 and TRBJ2-5; 7 nucleotides match TRBD2. The germline V gene has CDR1 SGHRS and CDR2 YFSETQ. The CDR3 has 14 amino acids. After removal of 4 bases from V and 5 bases from J, the junction contained 8 bases not matched to a gene. As DNA, the CDR3 is TGCGCCAGCAGCCTGGGGGGAGGGTCGGAGACCCAGTACTTC. It specifies CASSLGGGSETQYF.

The gene calls are TRBV11-1 and TRBJ2-1; maybe TRBD2 (5 bases). The V and J ends lost 5 bases and 7 bases respectively, with 21 bases between them. The CDR3 is 16 amino acids. Germline V lookup: CDR1 SGHAT, CDR2 FQDESV (reference sequence). The CDR3 reads CASSALGARESNEQFF. The CDR3 DNA follows: TGTGCCAGCAGCGCTCTCGGTGCGAGGGAGTCGAATGAGCAGTTCTTC. Full variable domain (outside the CDR3, taken from reference TRBV11-1 and TRBJ2-1): EAEVAQSPRYKITEKSQAVAFWCDPISGHATLYWYRQILGQGPELLVQFQDESVVDDSQLPKDRFSAERLKGVDSTLKIQPAELGDSAMYLCASSALGARESNEQFFGPGTRLTVL.

This clone appeared a few times. This chain links TRBV28 with TRBJ2-5, with D tentatively TRBD2 (5 bases). The CDR3 has 14 residues. Germline values: CDR1 MDHEN, CDR2 SYDVKM. Trimming took 8 bases from V and 5 from J, leaving 18 bases between them. In nucleotides, the CDR3 is TGTGCCAGCTGGGTAGGAGGAACAAAGGAGACCCAGTACTTC. Its protein product is CASWVGGTKETQYF.

This chain links TRBV27 with TRBJ2-7, with TRBD1 matching 7 bases. Unmatched junction bases numbered 7, after V lost 5 bases and J lost 9 bases. CDR1 and CDR2 (germline): MNHEY, SMNVEV (reference sequence). The CDR3 contains 12 residues. The CDR3 reads CASSQDRTGQYF. In nucleotides, the CDR3 is TGTGCCAGCAGTCAGGACAGGACAGGGCAGTACTTC.

The gene calls are TRBV7-6 and TRBJ2-1; 8 nucleotides match TRBD1. The germline V gene has CDR1 SGHVS and CDR2 FNYEAQ. V shed 2 bases and J 7 bases; nucleotides not matched to a gene: 7. The CDR3 is made up of 15 amino acids. The CDR3 coding sequence is TGTGCCAGCAGCTTATTGTCCGGGACAGGAAATGAGCAGTTCTTC. The encoded protein is CASSLLSGTGNEQFF.

This chain links TRBV7-2 with TRBJ2-7; 9 positions match TRBD2. The V gene's germline CDR1 is SGHTA and CDR2 FQGNSA. The CDR3 is 15 residues long. The V gene end was trimmed by 5 bases and the J gene end by 5 bases; junction bases not matched to a gene: 10. The CDR3 protein is CASSRVAGGHNEQYF. The DNA for the CDR3 is TGTGCCAGCAGCAGGGTCGCGGGAGGGCACAACGAGCAGTACTTC.

This clone has just one count. The CDR3 region has the DNA TGTGCCAGCAGCCCATGGACAGGGAAGAATACGCAGTATTTT. This gives the protein CASSPWTGKNTQYF. This chain uses TRBV7-8 with TRBJ2-3; 8 bases match TRBD1. CDR1 and CDR2 from the germline V gene are SGHVS and FQNEAQ. V gave up 5 bases and J gave up 7 bases; unmatched junction bases: 8. CDR3 size: 14 residues. Full variable domain (remainder filled in from reference TRBV7-8 and TRBJ2-3): GAGVSQSPRYKVAKRGQDVALRCDPISGHVSLFWYQQALGQGPEFLTYFQNEAQLDKSGLPSDRFFAERPEGSVSTLKIQRTQQEDSAVYLCASSPWTGKNTQYFGPGTRLTVL.

The chain links TRBV28 to TRBJ2-7; TRBD2 matches 15 bases. The germline V gene encodes CDR1 MDHEN and CDR2 SYDVKM. The CDR3 has 19 residues. V shed 8 bases and J 1 base; nucleotides not matched to a gene: 15. The CDR3 bases are TGTGCCAGCTGCTACCGGCGAGGACTAGCGGGAGGGCCGTCCTACGAGCAGTACTTC. This sequence encodes CASCYRRGLAGGPSYEQYF.

V is TRBV30 and J is TRBJ1-2; possible D gene TRBD1, 6 bases. CDR1 and CDR2 (germline): GTSNPN, SVGIG (reference sequence). This CDR3 has 13 residues. Trimming pared 4 bases from V and 3 bases from J, leaving 12 bases between. CDR3 sequence: CAWTRGLHYGYTF. The CDR3 nucleotides read TGTGCCTGGACCAGGGGCCTTCACTATGGCTACACCTTC.

The rearrangement uses TRBV7-9 and TRBJ2-7; TRBD1 aligns across 9 bases. V lost 5 bases, J lost 5 bases, and 13 bases stayed unmatched. Germline V CDR1 and CDR2: SEHNR, FQNEAQ (reference sequence). The CDR3 runs 16 residues. The CDR3 region has the DNA TGTGCCAGCAGCCACCCTACAGGGGGCCCCTTGGACGAGCAGTACTTC. It specifies CASSHPTGGPLDEQYF.